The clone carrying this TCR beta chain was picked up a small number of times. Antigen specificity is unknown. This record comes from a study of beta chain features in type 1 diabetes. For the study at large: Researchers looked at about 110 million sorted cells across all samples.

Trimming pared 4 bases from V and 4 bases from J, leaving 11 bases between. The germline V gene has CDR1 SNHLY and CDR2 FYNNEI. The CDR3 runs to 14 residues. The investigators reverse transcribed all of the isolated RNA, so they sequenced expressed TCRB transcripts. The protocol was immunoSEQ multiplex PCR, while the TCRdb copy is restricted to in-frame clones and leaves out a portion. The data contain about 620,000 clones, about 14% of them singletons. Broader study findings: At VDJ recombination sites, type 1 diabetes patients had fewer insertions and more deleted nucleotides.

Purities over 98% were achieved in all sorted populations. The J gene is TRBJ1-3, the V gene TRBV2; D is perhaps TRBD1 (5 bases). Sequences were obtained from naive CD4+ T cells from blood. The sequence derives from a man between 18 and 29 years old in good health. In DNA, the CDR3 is TGTGCCAGCAGTGCGGGTCGACAGGGAAACACCATATATTTT. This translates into CASSAGRQGNTIYF.